Listed here are 9 T cell receptor beta chains from one sample, sequenced in a study of blood T cell repertoires in COVID-19. Data came from immunoSEQ multiplex PCR; TCRdb stores just in-frame clones and leaves some out. The table shows some 130,000 clones, with 88% occurring only once. Material for sequencing was peripheral blood. All receptors come from a man in his sixties or seventies with active COVID-19.

In this sample, this clone turned up once. Compared with germline, one end of the junction differs, possibly owing to a read error. The J gene is TRBJ2-7, the V gene TRBV2; 11 bases agree with TRBD2. In germline, CDR1 is SNHLY, CDR2 FYNNEI. The CDR3 has 14 residues. CDR3 nucleotide sequence: TGTGCCAGCAAGGCTAGCGGGAGGCGGTACGAGCAGCACTTC. Its translation: CASKASGRRYEQHF.

The V gene is TRBV18, the J gene TRBJ1-5; D may be TRBD1 (6 bases). This CDR3 spans 14 amino acids. Trimming removed 3 bases at V and 4 bases at J, with 10 bases between. CDR1 is KGHSH, CDR2 LQKENI, per germline. The CDR3 region has the DNA TGTGCCAGCTCACCGGACAGCAGGAATCAGCCCCAGCATTTT. This translates into CASSPDSRNQPQHF.

The J gene is TRBJ2-7, the V gene TRBV18; the D gene is possibly TRBD2 (6 bases). The germline V gene has CDR1 KGHSH and CDR2 LQKENI. The ends were cut back, 5 bases at V and 2 bases at J, with 13 bases in the middle. The CDR3 totals 14 residues. The chain's CDR3 is CASSEGLSTYEQYF. CDR3 bases: TGTGCCAGCTCAGAAGGACTATCTACCTACGAGCAGTACTTC.

The chain is built from TRBV28 and TRBJ2-7; TRBD2 matches at 7 bases. The CDR3 has 15 amino acids. With V trimmed by 4 bases and J by 0 bases, 6 bases remained unmatched. Germline V gene lookup returns CDR1 MDHEN and CDR2 SYDVKM. CDR3 coding DNA: TGTGCCAGCAGTTCTGGGGGGGACCCCTCCTACGAGCAGTACTTC. Translation gives CASSSGGDPSYEQYF.

The rearrangement uses TRBV5-5 and TRBJ1-6; unclear D gene. The CDR3 runs to 14 residues. CDR1 and CDR2 (germline): SGHKS, YYEKEE (reference sequence). V was pared by 4 bases and J by 8 bases, with 13 bases between. The CDR3 nucleotides are TGTGCCAGCAGCCGCAGCGAGATTTATTCACCCCTCCACTTT. This encodes CASSRSEIYSPLHF.

J is TRBJ2-5 and V is TRBV5-1; 7 bases line up with TRBD2. Germline V lookup: CDR1 SGHRS, CDR2 YFSETQ. There are 15 residues in the CDR3. After removal of 1 base from V and 4 bases from J, the junction contained 7 bases not matched to a gene. The CDR3 region is CASSLTAGRGETQYF. The DNA of the CDR3 is TGCGCCAGCAGCTTGACGGCAGGGAGGGGAGAGACCCAGTACTTC. The variable domain in full, with the rest retrieved from reference TRBV5-1 and TRBJ2-5, is KAGVTQTPRYLIKTRGQQVTLSCSPISGHRSVSWYQQTPGQGLQFLFEYFSETQRNKGNFPGRFSGRQFSNSRSEMNVSTLELGDSALYLCASSLTAGRGETQYFGPGTRLLVL.

The V call is TRBV27, the J call TRBJ2-6; 8 nucleotides match TRBD1. With 7 bases clipped from V and 2 bases from J, the junction kept 10 bases outside the gene matches. The CDR3 totals 17 residues. Germline V gene lookup returns CDR1 MNHEY and CDR2 SMNVEV (reference sequence). The CDR3 bases are TGTGCCAGCACCCGGTCGGACAGGGCTACTGGGGCCAACGTCCTGACTTTC. This sequence encodes CASTRSDRATGANVLTF.

J is TRBJ1-5 and V is TRBV18, with 8 bases matching TRBD1. The CDR3 sequence is 14 residues long. The V gene's germline CDR1 is KGHSH and CDR2 LQKENI. Trimming cost V 3 bases and J 5 bases; bases outside gene matches: 3. DNA of the CDR3: TGTGCCAGCTCACCGGGGACAGGTCATCAGCCCCAGCATTTT. Its protein is CASSPGTGHQPQHF.

The genes are TRBV7-2 and TRBJ1-1; D ambiguous. V was shortened by 6 bases and J by 0 bases, with 11 bases between the two germline ends. CDR3 size: 14 residues. Germline CDR1 reads SGHTA; CDR2 reads FQGNSA. For the CDR3, the DNA is TGTGCCAGCAGTTCAGGATCCATGAACACTGAAGCTTTCTTT. This codes for CASSSGSMNTEAFF.